Listed here are 23 T cell receptor beta chains from one sample, sequenced in a study of T-cell reconstitution after alpha-beta-depleted transplantation in children. Researchers prepared the TCRbeta library using unique molecular identifiers, the study reports. One entry per CDR3 protein results from TCRdb running MiXCR on the PCR reads. The data contain some 550,000 distinct CDR3 sequences, 15% to 20% of them singletons. Here the sequenced sample was PBMCs from the stem cell graft donor, taken from the stem cell graft. The receptors derive from a human donor who donated a stem cell graft to a child with acute lymphoblastic leukemia.

The chain employs TRBV20-1 and TRBJ2-7, with a weak D call TRBD1 (5 bases). With 2 bases removed from V and 3 bases from J, the gap between germline ends came to 11 bases. Germline V gene data show CDR1 as DFQATT and CDR2 as SNEGSKA (reference sequence). The CDR3 loop spans 13 amino acids. The CDR3 reads CSARPGPYYEQYF. CDR3 nucleotides: TGCAGTGCTAGACCAGGGCCCTACTACGAGCAGTACTTC.

This clonotype was counted a few times. The CDR3 DNA sequence: TGTGCCAGCAGCCAAGAATGGGGGCGGGAGGGCCGCAATGAGCAGTTCTTC. Amino acids: CASSQEWGREGRNEQFF. This rearrangement joins TRBV4-2 to TRBJ2-1, with 9 positions matching TRBD2. Germline V gene sequence: CDR1 LGHNA, CDR2 YNFKEQ. This CDR3 has 17 residues. J was trimmed by 6 bases and V by 0 bases; bases with no gene match: 9.

The V and J genes are TRBV7-4 and TRBJ2-7; TRBD2 matches at 7 bases. The germline gives CDR1 SGHVT, CDR2 SQSDAQ. V was pared by 3 bases and J by 2 bases, with 7 bases of the junction left unmatched. CDR3 length: 15 amino acids. CDR3 loop: CASSFGLVSPYEQYF. The CDR3 bases are TGTGCCAGCAGCTTCGGACTAGTCTCCCCCTACGAGCAGTACTTC.

There are many counts of this clonotype. This rearrangement joins TRBV6-4 to TRBJ2-1, with 8 positions matching TRBD1. Germline-derived CDR1 and CDR2 are MRHNA and SNTAGT. The CDR3 is made up of 15 amino acids. The trim removed 1 base at V and 6 bases at J, leaving 5 bases unmatched. CDR3 sequence (DNA): TGTGCCAGCAGTGACTTAACTCAGGGGGCCAATGAGCAGTTCTTC. Its protein product is CASSDLTQGANEQFF.

V gene TRBV5-1 combines with J gene TRBJ2-1; 7 nucleotides line up with TRBD1. Trimming took 0 bases from V and 6 from J; bases not matched to a gene: 6. CDR3 length equals 15 residues. Per germline, CDR1 SGHRS and CDR2 YFSETQ. The CDR3, as DNA: TGCGCCAGCAGCTTGGAAGGGGGCTCGAGCAATGAGCAGTTCTTC. It codes for CASSLEGGSSNEQFF.

The chain combines TRBV7-8 with TRBJ1-4, with D perhaps TRBD1 (5 bases). V gave up 5 bases and J gave up 7 bases, with 23 bases separating them. The CDR3 has 17 amino acids. CDR1 SGHVS and CDR2 FQNEAQ come from the germline V gene. CDR3 DNA sequence: TGTGCCAGCAGCAACCCTTCTGGACCAGGGTTCAGTGAAAAACTGTTTTTT. It yields the protein CASSNPSGPGFSEKLFF. The whole variable domain, remainder taken from reference TRBV7-8 and TRBJ1-4, is GAGVSQSPRYKVAKRGQDVALRCDPISGHVSLFWYQQALGQGPEFLTYFQNEAQLDKSGLPSDRFFAERPEGSVSTLKIQRTQQEDSAVYLCASSNPSGPGFSEKLFFGSGTQLSVL.

This chain uses TRBV10-3 with TRBJ1-1, with D possibly matching TRBD1 (5 bases). CDR1 and CDR2 (germline): ENHRY, SYGVKD. The V end lost 10 bases, the J end lost 3 bases, and 27 bases lay between the germline ends. This CDR3 spans 17 amino acids. The CDR3 DNA reads as TGTGCCACCCGTCCTGAGGGGCCCGTCATCGAGGACACTGAAGCTTTCTTT. It encodes CATRPEGPVIEDTEAFF.

This chain links TRBV7-9 with TRBJ2-1; a possible D gene is TRBD1 (6 bases). The V gene lost 3 bases and the J gene lost 7 bases, with 10 bases spanning the gap. The CDR3 is made up of 13 amino acids. From germline, CDR1 is SEHNR and CDR2 FQNEAQ (reference sequence). CDR3 loop: CASSFNRDNEQFF. For the CDR3, the DNA is TGTGCCAGCAGCTTCAACAGGGATAATGAGCAGTTCTTC. The whole variable domain, filled in from reference TRBV7-9 and TRBJ2-1, reads DTGVSQNPRHKITKRGQNVTFRCDPISEHNRLYWYRQTLGQGPEFLTYFQNEAQLEKSRLLSDRFSAERPKGSFSTLEIQRTEQGDSAMYLCASSFNRDNEQFFGPGTRLTVL.

This clonotype was counted a few times. V is TRBV29-1 and J is TRBJ2-7; 7 bases agree with TRBD1. CDR1 and CDR2 (germline): SQVTM, ANQGSEA. The CDR3 runs 17 residues. Unmatched junction bases numbered 17, after V lost 1 base and J lost 5 bases. The CDR3 coding sequence is TGCAGCGTTGAAGGGTGGTATGCGAGACAGGGTAGCAACGAGCAGTACTTC. Protein product: CSVEGWYARQGSNEQYF.

The chain couples TRBV4-1 to TRBJ2-7; TRBD1 matches at 7 bases. This CDR3 contains 15 residues. Losses at the gene ends were 4 bases for V and 0 bases for J; bases not matched to a gene: 6. Germline V gives CDR1 MGHRA, CDR2 YSYEKL. The DNA for the CDR3 is TGCGCCAGCAGCCCAAGGACAGGATTCTCCTACGAGCAGTACTTC. It codes for CASSPRTGFSYEQYF.

The chain employs TRBV12-3 or TRBV12-4 and TRBJ2-1; 12 nucleotides line up with TRBD2. The CDR3 has 14 residues. Trimming removed 2 bases from V and 10 bases from J; junction bases left unmatched: 3. CDR3 loop: CASSLSGLAGEQFF. CDR3 nucleotide sequence: TGTGCCAGCAGTTTATCCGGACTAGCGGGGGAGCAGTTCTTC.

The sample holds a few counts of this clonotype. CDR3 sequence (DNA): TGCAGCGTTGAAAATGAGTCCACTATTCGCTATGGCTACACCTTC. Residues: CSVENESTIRYGYTF. The rearrangement links TRBV29-1 to TRBJ1-2; D unresolved. The CDR3 length is 15 residues. Trimming took off 2 bases at V and 4 bases at J, with 17 bases between the two ends. Germline V CDR1 and CDR2: SQVTM, ANQGSEA.

The chain is built from TRBV20-1 and TRBJ2-2; perhaps TRBD2 as D (6 bases). The V and J ends lost 0 bases and 5 bases respectively, with 13 bases between them. The CDR3 loop spans 15 amino acids. Looked up from germline, CDR1 is DFQATT and CDR2 is SNEGSKA (reference sequence). The CDR3 DNA reads TGCAGTGCTAGAGATATAGCGGAAGAGACCGGGGAGCTGTTTTTT. Its protein is CSARDIAEETGELFF.

This chain joins TRBV20-1 and TRBJ1-1; 8 positions agree with TRBD1. The germline V gene encodes CDR1 DFQATT and CDR2 SNEGSKA (reference sequence). After removal of 0 bases from V and 5 bases from J, the junction contained 14 bases not matched to a gene. This CDR3 contains 17 residues. In DNA form, the CDR3 reads TGCAGTGCTAGAGAACGGAGGACAGGGAGGGGGGGAACTGAAGCTTTCTTT. It encodes CSARERRTGRGGTEAFF.

This clonotype was counted only a few times. The chain couples TRBV27 to TRBJ2-7; TRBD1 might be the D (7 bases). The CDR3 sequence is 11 residues long. The germline V gene has CDR1 MNHEY and CDR2 SMNVEV (reference sequence). CDR3 bases: TGTGCGGCAGGGGGGTCCTACGAGCAGTACTTC. This encodes CAAGGSYEQYF.

This clonotype was counted between two and nine times. The rearrangement links TRBV7-9 to TRBJ2-5; the match to TRBD2 covers 7 bases. The CDR3 is made up of 14 amino acids. The germline V gene encodes CDR1 SEHNR and CDR2 FQNEAQ (reference sequence). The ends lost 4 bases at V and 5 bases at J; junction bases unmatched: 7. The chain's CDR3 is CASSSPGLLETQYF. As DNA, the CDR3 is TGTGCCAGCAGCTCGCCGGGACTACTTGAGACCCAGTACTTC.

The sample holds many counts of this clonotype. The CDR3 reads CASSTGTANYGYTF. The DNA of the CDR3 is TGTGCCAGCAGCACCGGGACAGCTAACTATGGCTACACCTTC. V gene TRBV9 combines with J gene TRBJ1-2; 7 bases map to TRBD1. The CDR3 is 14 residues long. Germline V gene sequence: CDR1 SGDLS, CDR2 YYNGEE. Trimming took 4 bases from V and 0 from J; bases not matched to a gene: 3.

This clonotype has a handful of counts. V usage is TRBV19 and J usage is TRBJ1-3; D uncertain. The CDR3 loop spans 12 amino acids. Germline assignment: CDR1 LNHDA and CDR2 SQIVND (reference sequence). Trimming cost V 7 bases and J 0 bases, with 4 bases left between them. The CDR3 sequence: CASTYSGNTIYF. CDR3 coding DNA: TGTGCCAGTACCTACTCTGGAAACACCATATATTTT.

V usage is TRBV13 and J usage is TRBJ2-5; 11 nucleotides align to TRBD2. Germline trimming cut 3 bases from V and 1 base from J; bases unmatched to any gene: 7. Germline CDR1 reads PRHDT; CDR2 reads FYEKMQ (reference sequence). The CDR3 runs 17 residues. In DNA form, the CDR3 reads TGTGCCAGCAGCTTGGTGACTAGCGGGGTCCCCCAAGAGACCCAGTACTTC. Translating gives CASSLVTSGVPQETQYF. Based on the CDR3 plus reference TRBV13 and TRBJ2-5, the full variable domain is AAGVIQSPRHLIKEKRETATLKCYPIPRHDTVYWYQQGPGQDPQFLISFYEKMQSDKGSIPDRFSAQQFSDYHSELNMSSLELGDSALYFCASSLVTSGVPQETQYFGPGTRLLVL.

This clonotype was counted a few times. The chain is built from TRBV6-1 and TRBJ2-2, with D possibly being TRBD2 (7 bases). The V end lost 5 bases, the J end lost 6 bases, and 16 bases lay between the germline ends. The CDR3 sequence is 15 residues long. The germline V gene has CDR1 MNHNS and CDR2 SASEGT. The CDR3 DNA sequence: TGTGCCAGCAGTCAACAGGGAGGGCTGGCCGGGGAGCTGTTTTTT. This codes for CASSQQGGLAGELFF.

This clonotype came up a few times. J is TRBJ1-2 and V is TRBV9; no definite D call. The CDR3 has 15 amino acids. Trimming pared 2 bases from V and 3 bases from J, leaving 14 bases between. Per the germline V gene, CDR1 is SGDLS and CDR2 is YYNGEE. This chain's CDR3 is CASSVPREGYYGYTF. The CDR3 nucleotides read TGTGCCAGCAGCGTCCCTCGGGAGGGCTACTATGGCTACACCTTC.

This clonotype came up a few times. The rearrangement joins TRBV20-1 to TRBJ2-3; the match to TRBD2 covers 8 bases. The V gene end was trimmed by 6 bases and the J gene end by 5 bases; junction bases not matched to a gene: 13. The CDR3 sequence is 15 residues long. Germline V gene sequence: CDR1 DFQATT, CDR2 SNEGSKA (reference sequence). For the CDR3, the DNA is TGCAGTGCCTCTCGAGCGGGAGTCGAAGTAGATACGCAGTATTTT. It specifies CSASRAGVEVDTQYF.

This clonotype was counted between two and nine times. CDR3 loop: CASSSFAGTPYGYTF. The CDR3 DNA follows: TGTGCCAGCAGCTCATTTGCCGGGACACCCTATGGCTACACCTTC. The V and J genes are TRBV7-9 and TRBJ1-2; perhaps TRBD1 as D (6 bases). The V and J ends lost 4 bases and 4 bases respectively, with 16 bases between them. This CDR3 contains 15 residues. The germline V gene encodes CDR1 SEHNR and CDR2 FQNEAQ (reference sequence).